The 11 T cell receptor beta chains below were found in one sample sequenced in a study of response to subunit inactivated influenza vaccine. In TCRdb, the RT-PCR reads were re-called with MiXCR into one record per CDR3 protein. The top ten hold approximately 12% of the sample, which has about half a million distinct CDR3 sequences, roughly 9.8% seen once. Sequencing used PBMCs from blood, obtained roughly 47 days after vaccination. These receptors originate from a man aged 50-59 years who received an inactivated influenza vaccine.

The V gene is TRBV5-1, the J gene TRBJ2-4, with TRBD2 matching 9 bases. The CDR3 spans 16 residues. Trimming cost V 4 bases and J 7 bases; bases outside gene matches: 12. Per germline, CDR1 SGHRS and CDR2 YFSETQ. The DNA for the CDR3 is TGCGCCAGCAGCCTATTCCCTATAGCGGGAGCGAACATTCAGTACTTC. Protein product: CASSLFPIAGANIQYF.

A few counts support this clonotype. The chain is built from TRBV28 and TRBJ2-3; 7 bases map to TRBD1. The CDR3 has 15 residues. CDR1 MDHEN and CDR2 SYDVKM come from the germline V gene. V was pared by 2 bases and J by 2 bases, with 4 bases of the junction left unmatched. The CDR3 sequence: CASSLRTGYTDTQYF. The CDR3 DNA reads TGTGCCAGCAGTTTAAGGACAGGCTACACAGATACGCAGTATTTT.

This chain connects TRBV11-1 to TRBJ2-6, with D perhaps TRBD2 (6 bases). The CDR3 extends over 18 amino acids. Germline-derived CDR1 and CDR2 are SGHAT and FQDESV (reference sequence). Trimming cost V 6 bases and J 3 bases, with 21 bases left between them. This CDR3 is CASRTSMGRILGANVLTF. DNA for the CDR3: TGTGCCAGCAGGACCTCGATGGGGAGGATCCTTGGGGCCAACGTCCTGACTTTC.

This chain uses TRBV5-1 with TRBJ2-2; either TRBD1 or TRBD2 may fit D (5 bases each). The CDR3 is 16 amino acids. Germline CDR1 is SGHRS and CDR2 is YFSETQ. V shed 8 bases and J shed 3 bases, with 20 bases lying between them. The CDR3 DNA is TGCGCCAGAATAAGGGGTGAGAGGGCCGACACCGGGGAGCTGTTTTTT. It encodes CARIRGERADTGELFF.

This clonotype was seen only a few times. The gene calls are TRBV5-6 and TRBJ2-3, with a tentative D call TRBD2 (5 bases). The CDR3 has 14 amino acids. The germline V gene encodes CDR1 SGHDT and CDR2 YYEEEE. V was clipped by 7 bases and J by 4 bases, with 16 bases between them. The CDR3 here is CASGSGLISDTQYF. CDR3 nucleotides: TGTGCCAGCGGCAGCGGTTTAATCTCAGATACGCAGTATTTT.

This rearrangement joins TRBV14 to TRBJ2-7; no definite D call. Trimming took off 1 base at V and 2 bases at J, with 6 bases between the two ends. CDR1 SGHDN and CDR2 FVKESK come from the germline V gene. The length of the CDR3 is 13 residues. CDR3 coding DNA: TGTGCCAGCAGCCAAGCCGGCACCTACGAGCAGTACTTC. This gives the protein CASSQAGTYEQYF. Variable domain in full (rest from reference TRBV14 and TRBJ2-7): EAGVTQFPSHSVIEKGQTVTLRCDPISGHDNLYWYRRVMGKEIKFLLHFVKESKQDESGMPNNRFLAERTGGTYSTLKVQPAELEDSGVYFCASSQAGTYEQYFGPGTRLTVT.

This chain joins TRBV20-1 and TRBJ2-1, with TRBD2 identical over 10 bases. The CDR3 spans 16 residues. V was pared by 0 bases and J by 0 bases, with 2 bases of the junction left unmatched. Looked up from germline, CDR1 is DFQATT and CDR2 is SNEGSKA (reference sequence). The CDR3 loop reads CSARDPSGSSYNEQFF. CDR3 nucleotide sequence: TGCAGTGCTAGAGATCCTAGCGGGAGCTCCTACAATGAGCAGTTCTTC.

This clonotype showed up just a few times. This chain joins TRBV12-3 or TRBV12-4 and TRBJ1-1, with no clear D. The V end lost 0 bases, the J end lost 4 bases, and 12 bases lay between the germline ends. The CDR3 is 15 residues long. The CDR3 coding sequence is TGTGCCAGCAGTTTAGCGCTAGGGTTCGCCACTGAAGCTTTCTTT. Translated: CASSLALGFATEAFF.

This chain uses TRBV12-3 or TRBV12-4 with TRBJ2-7; 15 bases agree with TRBD2. Trimming removed 5 bases from V and 2 bases from J; junction bases left unmatched: 4. The CDR3 is made up of 16 amino acids. The CDR3 is CASSPRTSGRAYEQYF. The CDR3 nucleotides read TGTGCCAGCAGTCCCAGGACTAGCGGGAGGGCCTACGAGCAGTACTTC.

This clonotype occurred a few times. The J gene is TRBJ2-3, the V gene TRBV11-2; D ambiguous. Germline assignment: CDR1 SGHAT and CDR2 FQNNGV. V gave up 5 bases and J gave up 6 bases, with 12 bases separating them. The CDR3 sequence is 13 residues long. CDR3 nucleotides: TGTGCCAGCAGCATAAGTTTAGTGGATACGCAGTATTTT. Encoded protein: CASSISLVDTQYF.

V is TRBV3-1 and J is TRBJ2-2, with D hard to call. Germline CDR1 reads LGHDT; CDR2 reads YNNKEL (reference sequence). The CDR3 is made up of 15 amino acids. V shed 2 bases and J shed 4 bases, with 11 bases lying between them. For the CDR3, the DNA is TGTGCCAGCAGCCAAACGGCCCCGGTCACCGGGGAGCTGTTTTTT. As protein: CASSQTAPVTGELFF.